Included here is one TCR beta chain sequence, with context. No antigen is known for it. The data were taken from a study of cytomegalovirus exposure and HLA in healthy donors. V lost 6 bases to trimming and J lost 5 bases, with 15 bases between them. The CDR3 contains 14 residues. CDR1 is MNHEY and CDR2 is SMNVEV in the germline V gene (reference sequence). Produced via immunoSEQ multiplex PCR; TCRdb's table is partial and in-frame only. The data hold 150,000 to 250,000 clones, with about 81% observed a single time. General study findings and limits: High specificity and sensitivity for cytomegalovirus status were reported for the classifier. According to a subsequent analysis, TCR clusters identified in the first cohort showed a tendency to co-occur across the 100 to 150 validation repertoires. Rarity held for most TCR sequences, but there were some public TCRs that occurred in many donors. Researchers reported that three CMV-associated chains were confirmed in vitro as CMV antigen-specific.

Material: PBMCs. The chain uses TRBV27 and TRBJ2-3, with D unclear. The origin of this receptor is a young woman in good health and CMV-seronegative. As DNA, the CDR3 is TGTGCCAGCAGCCGCAGCAGGTTACGAGATACGCAGTATTTT. Translation gives CASSRSRLRDTQYF.